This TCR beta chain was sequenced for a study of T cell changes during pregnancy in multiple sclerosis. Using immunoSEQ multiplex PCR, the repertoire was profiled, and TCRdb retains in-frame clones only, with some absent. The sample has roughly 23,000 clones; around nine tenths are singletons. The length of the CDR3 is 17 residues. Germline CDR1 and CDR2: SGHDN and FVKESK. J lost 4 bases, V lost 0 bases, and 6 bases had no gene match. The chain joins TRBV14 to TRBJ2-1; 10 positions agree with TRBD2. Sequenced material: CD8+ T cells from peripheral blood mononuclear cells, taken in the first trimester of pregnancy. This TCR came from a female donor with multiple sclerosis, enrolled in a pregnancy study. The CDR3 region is CASSQEDSGRLYNEQFF. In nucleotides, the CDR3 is TGTGCCAGCAGCCAAGAGGATAGCGGGAGGCTATACAATGAGCAGTTCTTC.